This entry lists 24 T cell receptor beta chains sequenced from one sample in a study of blood T cell repertoires in COVID-19. Repertoires were generated with immunoSEQ multiplex PCR, while TCRdb's copy carries only in-frame clones and drops some. The sample yields about 330,000 clones, roughly nine tenths seen once. The material sequenced was PBMCs or T cells enriched from blood (not recorded which). The source of these receptors is a woman aged 25 to 45 who had recovered from COVID-19.

The sample holds one count of this clone. The CDR3 spells CASSEAGVYEQYF. The CDR3 nucleotides are TGTGCCAGCAGTGAGGCGGGAGTCTACGAGCAGTACTTC. The V and J genes are TRBV28 and TRBJ2-7, with 7 nucleotides matching TRBD2. Germline V gene data show CDR1 as MDHEN and CDR2 as SYDVKM. V was clipped by 5 bases and J by 3 bases; unmatched bases: 4. The CDR3 has 13 residues.

This chain links TRBV7-9 with TRBJ2-1; D gene unclear. V gave up 6 bases and J gave up 4 bases, with 10 bases separating them. CDR1 and CDR2 from the germline V gene are SEHNR and FQNEAQ (reference sequence). This CDR3 has 13 residues. DNA of the CDR3: TGTGCCAGCAGTTCCCTAGAGTACAATGAGCAGTTCTTC. Its protein product is CASSSLEYNEQFF.

J is TRBJ1-5 and V is TRBV25-1, with TRBD1 as a possible D gene (6 bases). This CDR3 contains 14 residues. The V and J ends lost 2 bases and 3 bases respectively, with 8 bases between them. The germline gives CDR1 MGHDK, CDR2 SYGVNS. CDR3 DNA sequence: TGTGCCAGCAGTGAAACAGGGTTCAATCAGCCCCAGCATTTT. This gives the protein CASSETGFNQPQHF.

The chain recombines TRBV9 with TRBJ1-1; D is ambiguous. From germline, CDR1 is SGDLS and CDR2 YYNGEE. The CDR3 is made up of 13 amino acids. Trimming cost V 0 bases and J 1 base, with 4 bases left between them. The DNA for the CDR3 is TGTGCCAGCAGCGTAGGAGAGAACACTGAAGCTTTCTTT. It codes for CASSVGENTEAFF.

The rearrangement links TRBV12-5 to TRBJ2-5; possibly TRBD1 for D (5 bases). The V gene's germline CDR1 is LGHNT and CDR2 FRNRAP. CDR3 length: 13 residues. The V and J ends lost 6 bases and 5 bases respectively, with 13 bases between them. The chain's CDR3 is CASGQTGQETQYF. The CDR3 DNA reads TGTGCTAGTGGACAAACAGGTCAGGAGACCCAGTACTTC.

The gene calls are TRBV18 and TRBJ1-1, with D perhaps matching TRBD1 (5 bases). V was pared by 8 bases and J by 1 base, with 11 bases between. The germline V gene encodes CDR1 KGHSH and CDR2 LQKENI. This CDR3 has 13 amino acids. This CDR3 reads CASTMGQNTEAFF. Here the CDR3 DNA reads TGTGCCAGCACGATGGGGCAGAACACTGAAGCTTTCTTT.

The chain is built from TRBV11-3 and TRBJ1-1; possibly TRBD1 for D (5 bases). This CDR3 spans 15 amino acids. The germline V and J ends were trimmed by 5 bases and 5 bases, with 18 bases remaining between them. Germline CDR1 and CDR2: SGHNT and YENEEA. The CDR3 region has the DNA TGTGCCAGCAGCCCCGGGGGGGGTACCGATACTGAAGCTTTCTTT. Protein: CASSPGGGTDTEAFF.

The chain links TRBV6-4 to TRBJ1-5, with a weak D call TRBD1 (6 bases). Trimming left V 5 bases short and J 5 bases short, with 10 bases between. The CDR3 is 13 amino acids. CDR1 and CDR2 (germline): MRHNA, SNTAGT. In nucleotides, the CDR3 is TGTGCCAGCAGTCGGGACACAGATCAGCCCCAGCATTTT. This translates into CASSRDTDQPQHF.

The chain employs TRBV28 and TRBJ1-1, with D perhaps TRBD1 (5 bases). V shed 11 bases and J shed 10 bases, with 29 bases lying between them. In germline, CDR1 is MDHEN, CDR2 SYDVKM. CDR3 length: 15 residues. As DNA, the CDR3 is TGTGCCGCCGCCCCTGAAACCCAGGGAAATGGAGCAGCTTTCTTT. It codes for CAAAPETQGNGAAFF.

This clone was detected only once. The chain recombines TRBV5-8 with TRBJ2-5, with D uncertain. CDR3 length: 13 amino acids. The V end lost 0 bases, the J end lost 5 bases, and 8 bases lay between the germline ends. CDR1 and CDR2 (germline): SGHTS, YDEGEE. The CDR3 protein is CASSLGLVETQYF. The CDR3 region has the DNA TGTGCCAGCAGCTTGGGGTTAGTGGAGACCCAGTACTTC.

This chain links TRBV27 with TRBJ1-6; D is unresolved. Germline-derived CDR1 and CDR2 are MNHEY and SMNVEV (reference sequence). With 2 bases removed from V and 9 bases from J, the gap between germline ends came to 11 bases. This CDR3 is 14 amino acids long. CDR3 sequence (DNA): TGTGCCAGCAGTTTAGGTAGCGGTAGTTCACCCCTCCACTTT. This encodes CASSLGSGSSPLHF.

This clone was counted between two and nine times. The J gene is TRBJ1-2, the V gene TRBV6-5; the match to TRBD1 covers 9 bases. Trimming removed 6 bases from V and 5 bases from J; junction bases left unmatched: 4. Germline CDR1 is MNHEY and CDR2 is SVGAGI. The CDR3 is 13 amino acids. CDR3 sequence: CASRTDRGYGYTF. The CDR3 DNA reads as TGTGCCAGCAGAACGGACAGGGGATATGGCTACACCTTC.

The rearrangement joins TRBV6-5 to TRBJ2-7, with 8 bases that match TRBD2. The CDR3 length is 14 residues. V lost 3 bases and J lost 4; bases outside the gene matches: 5. Germline V gene data show CDR1 as MNHEY and CDR2 as SVGAGI. The CDR3 DNA is TGTGCCAGCAGTTATGGCGGGGGGACGTACGAGCAGTACTTC. Protein product: CASSYGGGTYEQYF.

The chain carries TRBV10-3 and TRBJ2-7, with D perhaps matching TRBD2 (7 bases). V gave up 0 bases and J gave up 6 bases, with 15 bases separating them. The CDR3 runs to 15 residues. Germline values: CDR1 ENHRY, CDR2 SYGVKD. CDR3 sequence: CAISESGGGAVEQYF. CDR3 bases: TGTGCCATCAGTGAGTCGGGAGGGGGGGCGGTCGAGCAGTACTTC.

The CDR3 DNA sequence: TGCAGTGCTAGTGGGGACAGCTCCCGGGACTATGGCTACACCTTC. This sequence encodes CSASGDSSRDYGYTF. J is TRBJ1-2 and V is TRBV20-1, with 7 bases lining up with TRBD1. The ends lost 3 bases at V and 3 bases at J; junction bases unmatched: 10. This CDR3 has 15 residues. Germline-derived CDR1 and CDR2 are DFQATT and SNEGSKA (reference sequence).

The chain recombines TRBV4-2 with TRBJ1-6; D perhaps matches TRBD1 (5 bases). The CDR3 is 16 residues long. Germline-derived CDR1 and CDR2 are LGHNA and YNFKEQ. Trimming removed 0 bases from V and 7 bases from J, with 13 bases in between. The CDR3 bases are TGTGCCAGCAGCCAAGATTCTGCAGGGAGGAATTCACCCCTCCACTTT. Translating gives CASSQDSAGRNSPLHF.

The genes are TRBV7-6 and TRBJ1-1; D not certain. The V and J ends lost 0 bases and 3 bases respectively, with 11 bases between them. This CDR3 is 15 amino acids long. The germline V gene encodes CDR1 SGHVS and CDR2 FNYEAQ. DNA of the CDR3: TGTGCCAGCAGCTTAGCGCCGGAGGGATACACTGAAGCTTTCTTT. It codes for CASSLAPEGYTEAFF.

V is TRBV6-2 or TRBV6-3 and J is TRBJ2-7; TRBD2 matches 7 bases. The CDR3 totals 16 residues. V was pared by 2 bases and J by 3 bases, with 10 bases of the junction left unmatched. Germline V CDR1 and CDR2: MNHEY, SVGEGT. CDR3 residues: CASSYPPGLLNYEQYF. The CDR3 coding sequence is TGTGCCAGCAGTTACCCCCCGGGACTACTAAACTACGAGCAGTACTTC.

This chain uses TRBV7-3 with TRBJ2-2; no reliable D call. Germline V gene data show CDR1 as SGHTA and CDR2 as FQGTGA. The CDR3 is made up of 13 amino acids. V was pared by 3 bases and J by 3 bases, with 5 bases between. Here the CDR3 reads CASSLSHTGELFF. The CDR3 DNA sequence: TGTGCCAGCAGCTTGAGCCACACCGGGGAGCTGTTTTTT. The whole variable domain, filled in from reference TRBV7-3 and TRBJ2-2, reads GAGVSQTPSNKVTEKGKYVELRCDPISGHTALYWYRQSLGQGPEFLIYFQGTGAADDSGLPNDRFFAVRPEGSVSTLKIQRTERGDSAVYLCASSLSHTGELFFGEGSRLTVL.

The chain links TRBV19 to TRBJ1-5; 7 nucleotides match TRBD1. Trimming removed 6 bases from V and 7 bases from J; junction bases left unmatched: 15. The CDR3 length is 16 residues. CDR1 is LNHDA and CDR2 is SQIVND in the germline V gene (reference sequence). CDR3 residues: CASSPKRGGRRQPQHF. CDR3 nucleotide sequence: TGTGCCAGTAGCCCTAAGAGAGGGGGCCGAAGGCAGCCCCAGCATTTT.

V and J are TRBV4-1 and TRBJ1-2, with 9 bases aligning to TRBD1. V shed 1 base, J shed 8 bases, and the junction held 8 bases outside the gene matches. CDR1 MGHRA and CDR2 YSYEKL come from the germline V gene. This CDR3 is 15 amino acids long. The CDR3 sequence is CASSQVLVGTGGYTF. The CDR3 nucleotides read TGCGCCAGCAGCCAAGTTTTGGTAGGGACAGGGGGCTACACCTTC.

The CDR3 sequence: CASSHGSEQYF. CDR3 bases: TGTGCCAGCAGCCATGGCTCCGAGCAGTACTTC. This chain connects TRBV3-1 (or the pseudogene TRBV3-2) to TRBJ2-7; D call uncertain. This CDR3 contains 11 residues. CDR1 and CDR2 (germline): LGHDT, YNNKEL (reference sequence). V gave up 3 bases and J gave up 6 bases, with 6 bases separating them.

V usage is TRBV3-1 (or the pseudogene TRBV3-2) and J usage is TRBJ2-1, with 11 bases that match TRBD2. The CDR3 runs 16 residues. Unmatched junction bases numbered 9, after V lost 4 bases and J lost 7 bases. Germline V gene data show CDR1 as LGHDT and CDR2 as YNNKEL (reference sequence). CDR3 nucleotides: TGTGCCAGCAGCCTTAGGACTAGCGGGTCGGGGAATGAGCAGTTCTTC. Translating it yields CASSLRTSGSGNEQFF.

This clone turned up a few times. The CDR3 sequence is CASSLALAGGSEQFF. The CDR3 bases are TGTGCCAGCAGCTTAGCTCTAGCGGGAGGGAGTGAGCAGTTCTTC. V and J are TRBV7-9 and TRBJ2-1; TRBD2 agrees at 12 bases. The V gene end was trimmed by 0 bases and the J gene end by 9 bases; junction bases not matched to a gene: 3. The CDR3 contains 15 residues. Germline loops: CDR1 SEHNR, CDR2 FQNEAQ (reference sequence).